Shown below are 7 T cell receptor beta chains from a single sample sequenced in a study of blood T cells in healthy people across ages. PCR was performed a second time for about 6 to 12 cycles using a sample-barcoded 5' primer and a J-beta primer mix. TCRdb re-analysed the 5' RACE reads in MiXCR, keeping a single row per CDR3 protein. The profile covers some 900,000 distinct CDR3 sequences, with under 50% appearing a single time and under 15% taken by the ten largest. Material for sequencing was blood. These receptors all stem from a man aged 30 to 39 in good health.

The chain has TRBV4-1 and TRBJ2-1; the match to TRBD2 covers 8 bases. The CDR3 covers 16 residues. The V gene end was trimmed by 3 bases and the J gene end by 4 bases; junction bases not matched to a gene: 8. Germline V gene data show CDR1 as MGHRA and CDR2 as YSYEKL. CDR3 coding DNA: TGCGCCAGCAGCCAGGGGTACGGGGGGGCGTACAATGAGCAGTTCTTC. Its protein is CASSQGYGGAYNEQFF.

Turning to this clonotype: Germline and junction disagree at one end, which may indicate a read error. The rearrangement uses TRBV2 and TRBJ1-1; 9 bases are a match to TRBD1. CDR1 and CDR2 (germline): SNHLY, FYNNEI. This CDR3 is 13 amino acids long. The CDR3 coding sequence is TGTACCAGCACAGGACAGGGGTCCACTGAAGCTTTCTTT. Its protein product is CTSTGQGSTEAFF.

This clonotype was seen just once. This chain links TRBV9 with TRBJ2-7, with TRBD1 identical over 9 bases. The J call may be wrong; the DNA end is better matched by TRBJ2-5. Germline CDR1 reads SGDLS; CDR2 reads YYNGEE. There are 16 residues in the CDR3. DNA for the CDR3: TGTGCCAGCAGCGTATGGACAGGGGAAACCCAAGAGACCCAGTACTTC. Encoded protein: CASSVWTGETQETQYF.

This chain joins TRBV7-2 and TRBJ2-7; D uncertain. Germline CDR1 is SGHTA and CDR2 is FQGNSA. CDR3 length equals 16 residues. Trimming took off 0 bases at V and 0 bases at J, with 12 bases between the two ends. In nucleotides, the CDR3 is TGTGCCAGCAGCTTAGCTCCAGGCGCCGTCTCCTACGAGCAGTACTTC. Residues: CASSLAPGAVSYEQYF.

This chain links TRBV27 with TRBJ2-1, with a tentative D call TRBD1 (5 bases). There are 16 residues in the CDR3. CDR1 and CDR2 from the germline V gene are MNHEY and SMNVEV (reference sequence). V was pared by 3 bases and J by 6 bases, with 18 bases between. CDR3 loop: CASSFPGSPARNEQFF. DNA of the CDR3: TGTGCCAGCAGTTTTCCAGGGTCCCCGGCCCGCAATGAGCAGTTCTTC.

A few counts support this clonotype. V and J are TRBV29-1 and TRBJ2-5; D gene ambiguous. Germline lookup yields CDR1 SQVTM and CDR2 ANQGSEA. V lost 3 bases, J lost 5 bases, and 13 bases lay in between. This CDR3 has 13 residues. The DNA for the CDR3 is TGCAGCGTTGATTTCCGGCGCCGGGAGACCCAGTACTTC. It encodes CSVDFRRRETQYF. The variable domain in full, completed from reference TRBV29-1 and TRBJ2-5, reads SAVISQKPSRDICQRGTSLTIQCQVDSQVTMMFWYRQQPGQSLTLIATANQGSEATYESGFVIDKFPISRPNLTFSTLTVSNMSPEDSSIYLCSVDFRRRETQYFGPGTRLLVL.

This clonotype appeared a few times. The rearrangement joins TRBV6-2 or TRBV6-3 to TRBJ2-7; 7 positions agree with TRBD1. The tail of the sequence fits TRBJ2-5 better, so the J call may be wrong. The CDR3 is 13 amino acids. Germline lookup yields CDR1 MNHEY and CDR2 SVGEGT. This CDR3 reads CASSYSGGKTQYF. In nucleotides, the CDR3 is TGTGCCAGCAGTTACTCAGGGGGCAAGACCCAGTACTTC.